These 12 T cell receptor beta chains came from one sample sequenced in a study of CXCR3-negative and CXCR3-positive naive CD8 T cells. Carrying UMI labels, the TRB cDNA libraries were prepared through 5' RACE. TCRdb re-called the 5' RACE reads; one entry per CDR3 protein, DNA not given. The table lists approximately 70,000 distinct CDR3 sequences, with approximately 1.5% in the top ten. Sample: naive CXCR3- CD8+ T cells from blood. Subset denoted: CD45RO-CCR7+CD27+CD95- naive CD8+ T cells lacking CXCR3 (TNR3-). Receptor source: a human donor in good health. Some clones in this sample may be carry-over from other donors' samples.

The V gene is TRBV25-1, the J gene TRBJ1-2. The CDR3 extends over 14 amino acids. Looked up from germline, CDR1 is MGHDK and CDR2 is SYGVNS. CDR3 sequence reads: CASTQSRGGYGYTF.

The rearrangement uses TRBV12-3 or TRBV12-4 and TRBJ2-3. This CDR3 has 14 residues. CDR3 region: CASSFSGSTDTQYF.

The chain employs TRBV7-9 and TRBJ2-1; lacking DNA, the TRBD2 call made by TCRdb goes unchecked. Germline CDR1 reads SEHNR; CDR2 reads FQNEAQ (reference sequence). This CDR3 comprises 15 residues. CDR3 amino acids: CASSLAPSGGNEQFF. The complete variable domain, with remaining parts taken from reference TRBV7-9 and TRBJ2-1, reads DTGVSQNPRHKITKRGQNVTFRCDPISEHNRLYWYRQTLGQGPEFLTYFQNEAQLEKSRLLSDRFSAERPKGSFSTLEIQRTEQGDSAMYLCASSLAPSGGNEQFFGPGTRLTVL.

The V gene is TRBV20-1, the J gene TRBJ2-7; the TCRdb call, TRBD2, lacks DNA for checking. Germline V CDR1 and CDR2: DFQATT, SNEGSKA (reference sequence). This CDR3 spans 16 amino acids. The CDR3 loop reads CSAHTAETSGFGEQYF.

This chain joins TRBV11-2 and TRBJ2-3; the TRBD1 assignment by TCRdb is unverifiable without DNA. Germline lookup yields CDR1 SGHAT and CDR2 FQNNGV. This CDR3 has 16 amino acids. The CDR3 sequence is CASSSPRGRSTDTQYF. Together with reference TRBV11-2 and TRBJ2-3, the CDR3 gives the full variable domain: EAGVAQSPRYKIIEKRQSVAFWCNPISGHATLYWYQQILGQGPKLLIQFQNNGVVDDSQLPKDRFSAERLKGVDSTLKIQPAKLEDSAVYLCASSSPRGRSTDTQYFGPGTRLTVL.

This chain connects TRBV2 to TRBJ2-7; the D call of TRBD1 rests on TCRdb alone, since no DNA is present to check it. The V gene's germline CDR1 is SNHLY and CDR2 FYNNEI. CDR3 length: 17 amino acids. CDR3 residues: CASSEVSRTRGIYEQYF.

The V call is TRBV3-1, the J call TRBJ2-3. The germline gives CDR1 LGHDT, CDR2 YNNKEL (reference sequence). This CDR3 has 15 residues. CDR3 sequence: CASSQDRRPEDTQYF.

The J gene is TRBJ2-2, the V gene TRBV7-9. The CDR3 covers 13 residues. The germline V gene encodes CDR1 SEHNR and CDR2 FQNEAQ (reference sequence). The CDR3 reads CASSQLVAGELFF.

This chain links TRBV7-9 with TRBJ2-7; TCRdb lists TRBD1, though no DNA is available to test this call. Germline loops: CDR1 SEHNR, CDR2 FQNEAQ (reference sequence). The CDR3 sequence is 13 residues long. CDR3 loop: CASSKRDTYEQYF. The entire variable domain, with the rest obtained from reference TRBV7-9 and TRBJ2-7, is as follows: DTGVSQNPRHKITKRGQNVTFRCDPISEHNRLYWYRQTLGQGPEFLTYFQNEAQLEKSRLLSDRFSAERPKGSFSTLEIQRTEQGDSAMYLCASSKRDTYEQYFGPGTRLTVT.

The CDR3 loop reads CASSSRLDEQYF. The V call is TRBV6-5, the J call TRBJ2-7; as DNA is missing, the TRBD2 call by TCRdb cannot be tested. Germline V lookup: CDR1 MNHEY, CDR2 SVGAGI. This CDR3 contains 12 residues.

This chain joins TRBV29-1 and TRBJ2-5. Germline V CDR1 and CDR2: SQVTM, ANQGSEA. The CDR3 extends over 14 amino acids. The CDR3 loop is CSVVGGNIQETQYF.

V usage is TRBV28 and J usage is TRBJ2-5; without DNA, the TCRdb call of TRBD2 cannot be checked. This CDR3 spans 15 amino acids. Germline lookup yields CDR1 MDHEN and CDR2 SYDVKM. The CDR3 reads CASSRFSGSLETQYF.